This T cell receptor beta chain was documented in a study of CD8 T cells in ankylosing spondylitis. This clonotype was seen a few times. The antigen is not known. Study-wide results and caveats: According to the report, clones linked to the disease were significantly enriched in matched synovial fluid samples taken from ankylosing spondylitis patients. Some of these motif variants have turned up before, in reports on reactive arthritis synovial fluid and blood.

With molecular barcodes, quantitative 5'-RACE was used to make the TCR beta libraries. In TCRdb, the 5' RACE reads were re-called with MiXCR into one record per CDR3 protein. The table has 200,000 to 250,000 distinct CDR3 sequences, about 10% seen once; the top ten hold roughly 23%. The receptor was isolated from a male donor with ankylosing spondylitis or in good health (not recorded which). Sequencing was carried out using blood, either unsorted or a sorted T cell fraction (not recorded which).

Here the CDR3 DNA reads TGTGCCAGCAGTTACTCGCGCAGGGGCGATTACGAGCAGTACTTC. It yields the protein CASSYSRRGDYEQYF. V and J are TRBV6-5 and TRBJ2-7; weak D call: TRBD1 (6 bases). V lost 0 bases and J 4 bases, leaving 13 bases between the germline ends. Per the germline V gene, CDR1 is MNHEY and CDR2 is SVGAGI. This CDR3 has 15 residues.